What follows are 23 T cell receptor beta chains derived from one specimen sequenced in a study of response to subunit inactivated influenza vaccine. TCRdb processed the RT-PCR reads anew with MiXCR; each CDR3 protein has one entry. This table holds 450,000 to 600,000 distinct CDR3 sequences, approximately 7.8% found once. The material sequenced was PBMCs from blood, taken roughly 24 months after vaccination. The receptors here all came from a man aged 50 to 69 who received an inactivated influenza vaccine.

The J gene is TRBJ2-3, the V gene TRBV7-3; the match to TRBD2 covers 8 bases. The J segment lost 3 bases and the V segment lost 4 bases, leaving 6 bases of the junction unmatched. Germline lookup yields CDR1 SGHTA and CDR2 FQGTGA. This CDR3 has 15 amino acids. CDR3 bases: TGTGCCAGCAGCTCCAGCGGGGGTACGACAGATACGCAGTATTTT. Encoded protein: CASSSSGGTTDTQYF.

J is TRBJ2-1 and V is TRBV12-3 or TRBV12-4, with TRBD1 matching over 10 bases. Losses at the gene ends were 3 bases for V and 7 bases for J; bases not matched to a gene: 9. This CDR3 comprises 16 residues. CDR3 coding DNA: TGTGCCAGCAGTTTTCGAGATAGACAGGGGGCAAATGAGCAGTTCTTC. It specifies CASSFRDRQGANEQFF.

This clonotype was seen a handful of times. The rearrangement links TRBV20-1 to TRBJ2-4, with 8 bases aligning to TRBD2. Germline-derived CDR1 and CDR2 are DFQATT and SNEGSKA (reference sequence). The length of the CDR3 is 19 residues. Germline trimming cut 4 bases from V and 1 base from J; bases unmatched to any gene: 18. CDR3 DNA: TGCAGTGCTATCGATGGGGGCGGGGGGACTGTAGTGGCCAAAAACATTCAGTACTTC. Translated: CSAIDGGGGTVVAKNIQYF.

Ten or more counts support this clonotype. The chain uses TRBV7-2 and TRBJ2-3; 11 bases align to TRBD2. Looked up from germline, CDR1 is SGHTA and CDR2 is FQGNSA. Trimming at V came to 5 bases and at J to 2 bases, leaving 6 bases not matched to a gene. This CDR3 is 16 amino acids long. This chain's CDR3 is CASSLLAGGITDTQYF. CDR3 DNA sequence: TGTGCCAGCAGCCTCCTAGCGGGAGGAATCACAGATACGCAGTATTTT. Variable domain in full (rest from reference TRBV7-2 and TRBJ2-3): GAGVSQSPSNKVTEKGKDVELRCDPISGHTALYWYRQSLGQGLEFLIYFQGNSAPDKSGLPSDRFSAERTGGSVSTLTIQRTQQEDSAVYLCASSLLAGGITDTQYFGPGTRLTVL.

This clonotype was counted a few times. J is TRBJ1-5 and V is TRBV4-2, with no clear D. The CDR3 extends over 16 amino acids. Germline CDR1 reads LGHNA; CDR2 reads YNFKEQ. Trimming took 2 bases from V and 7 from J, leaving 18 bases between them. CDR3 in DNA: TGTGCCAGCAGCCAATTGACCGGGCCAAAAGCCCAGCCCCAGCATTTT. This gives the protein CASSQLTGPKAQPQHF.

This clonotype was counted many times. The chain is built from TRBV29-1 and TRBJ2-2; D is uncertain. The germline V gene encodes CDR1 SQVTM and CDR2 ANQGSEA. CDR3 length equals 14 residues. V lost 5 bases to trimming and J lost 4 bases, with 14 bases between them. CDR3 loop: CSVRLIESTGELFF. The CDR3 DNA follows: TGCAGCGTTAGATTGATAGAGTCCACCGGGGAGCTGTTTTTT.

This clonotype was observed at least ten times. V is TRBV5-1 and J is TRBJ1-6; 9 bases fit TRBD1. The CDR3 totals 14 residues. V shed 5 bases, J shed 8 bases, and the junction held 5 bases outside the gene matches. CDR1 is SGHRS and CDR2 is YFSETQ in the germline V gene. The CDR3 here is CASRPDRGYSPLHF. The CDR3 coding sequence is TGCGCCAGCAGACCGGACAGGGGATATTCACCCCTCCACTTT.

V is TRBV9 and J is TRBJ2-3; a possible D gene is TRBD2 (6 bases). CDR1 SGDLS and CDR2 YYNGEE come from the germline V gene. Trimming left V 2 bases short and J 4 bases short, with 14 bases between. This CDR3 spans 15 amino acids. The CDR3 reads CASSVTSIIADTQYF. The CDR3 coding sequence is TGTGCCAGCAGCGTGACTAGTATTATCGCAGATACGCAGTATTTT.

This clonotype was picked up a small number of times. The chain employs TRBV4-3 and TRBJ2-7, with D uncertain. This CDR3 is built from 13 residues. V was shortened by 1 base and J by 3 bases, with 7 bases between the two germline ends. In germline, CDR1 is LGHNA, CDR2 YSLEER. CDR3 sequence reads: CASSQVLFYEQYF. The DNA of the CDR3 is TGCGCCAGCAGCCAAGTACTTTTCTACGAGCAGTACTTC.

There are a few counts of this clonotype. The chain carries TRBV20-1 and TRBJ2-5, with 10 bases matching TRBD2. The length of the CDR3 is 16 residues. Germline trimming cut 3 bases from V and 5 bases from J; bases unmatched to any gene: 12. Germline-derived CDR1 and CDR2 are DFQATT and SNEGSKA (reference sequence). This CDR3 is CSASGASGGNWETQYF. The CDR3, as DNA: TGCAGTGCTAGTGGGGCTAGCGGGGGAAATTGGGAGACCCAGTACTTC.

This clonotype occurred a few times. The V call is TRBV7-2, the J call TRBJ2-7; 9 bases map to TRBD2. The CDR3 spans 16 residues. Looked up from germline, CDR1 is SGHTA and CDR2 is FQGNSA. V shed 1 base and J 7 bases; nucleotides not matched to a gene: 11. Here the CDR3 reads CASSLVGAGGPWEQYF. The CDR3 DNA reads as TGTGCCAGCAGCTTAGTCGGGGCGGGGGGGCCGTGGGAGCAGTACTTC.

The chain carries TRBV18 and TRBJ2-3; D perhaps matches TRBD2 (6 bases). The germline CDR1 and CDR2 sequences are KGHSH and LQKENI. Trimming took 0 bases from V and 6 from J, leaving 10 bases between them. This CDR3 has 14 amino acids. CDR3 region: CASSPPGGRDTQYF. CDR3 DNA: TGTGCCAGCTCACCACCGGGGGGTCGGGATACGCAGTATTTT.

This clonotype was counted a few times. This rearrangement joins TRBV12-3 or TRBV12-4 to TRBJ2-5; tentative D call: TRBD1 (5 bases). The V end was cut by 2 bases, the J end by 7 bases, with 14 bases between. This CDR3 contains 14 residues. CDR3 in amino acids: CASSLSWGVRTQYF. The CDR3 DNA follows: TGTGCCAGCAGTTTATCTTGGGGCGTACGGACCCAGTACTTC.

This clonotype appeared a few times. The chain joins TRBV7-9 to TRBJ2-7; TRBD1 agrees at 9 bases. The junction had 5 bases not matched to a gene; V was cut back by 5 bases and J by 3 bases. The germline V gene has CDR1 SEHNR and CDR2 FQNEAQ (reference sequence). There are 14 residues in the CDR3. CDR3 sequence reads: CASSPGQGHYEQYF. The CDR3, as DNA: TGTGCCAGCAGCCCTGGACAGGGGCACTACGAGCAGTACTTC.

The rearrangement joins TRBV12-3 or TRBV12-4 to TRBJ2-5, with unresolved D. V was shortened by 5 bases and J by 1 base, with 11 bases between the two germline ends. The CDR3 totals 14 residues. The CDR3 region is CASSGRVFQETQYF. CDR3 nucleotides: TGTGCCAGCAGTGGTCGAGTATTCCAAGAGACCCAGTACTTC.

Many counts were recorded for this clonotype. The chain links TRBV3-1 to TRBJ2-5, with 13 positions matching TRBD2. V lost 5 bases to trimming and J lost 3 bases; unmatched junction nucleotides: 3. The CDR3 totals 15 residues. Germline assignment: CDR1 LGHDT and CDR2 YNNKEL (reference sequence). Here the CDR3 reads CASSSGLAGKETQYF. In DNA form, the CDR3 reads TGTGCCAGCAGCTCGGGACTAGCGGGGAAAGAGACCCAGTACTTC.

As concerns this clonotype: A single base separates this from a much larger clone, so it may be a read error. The J gene is TRBJ2-7, the V gene TRBV4-1; the D gene is possibly TRBD2 (6 bases). Trimming took off 5 bases at V and 4 bases at J, with 18 bases between the two ends. The CDR3 has 15 residues. Germline V gives CDR1 MGHRA, CDR2 YSYEKL. DNA for the CDR3: TGCGCCAGCAGCGCCCCGGAGGGGCCCCCGTACGAGCAGTACTTC. Translated: CASSAPEGPPYEQYF.

Only a few counts were recorded for this clonotype. The chain couples TRBV11-1 to TRBJ2-1, with D uncertain. V was pared by 5 bases and J by 4 bases, with 15 bases between. The CDR3 runs to 15 residues. Germline CDR1 is SGHAT and CDR2 is FQDESV (reference sequence). The CDR3: CASSHPLQLYNEQFF. The CDR3 DNA sequence: TGTGCCAGCAGCCACCCCTTACAGTTATACAATGAGCAGTTCTTC.

The chain carries TRBV5-8 and TRBJ2-1; 12 positions agree with TRBD2. The CDR3 is made up of 17 amino acids. V shed 0 bases and J 13 bases; nucleotides not matched to a gene: 14. Germline V lookup: CDR1 SGHTS, CDR2 YDEGEE. The DNA for the CDR3 is TGTGCCAGCAGCTTGGGGTCCAGGAAGTCGACTAGCGGGAGACAGTTCTTC. This gives the protein CASSLGSRKSTSGRQFF.

This clonotype was seen ten or more times. The rearrangement uses TRBV5-1 and TRBJ2-5, with a weak D call TRBD1 (6 bases). CDR3 size: 13 residues. V shed 4 bases and J shed 5 bases, with 12 bases lying between them. The V gene's germline CDR1 is SGHRS and CDR2 YFSETQ. CDR3 sequence reads: CASSLWGPETQYF. CDR3 DNA: TGCGCCAGCAGCCTTTGGGGGCCTGAGACCCAGTACTTC.

This rearrangement joins TRBV20-1 to TRBJ2-7; D unclear. Trimming removed 2 bases from V and 1 base from J, with 9 bases in between. The CDR3 has 13 amino acids. Germline-derived CDR1 and CDR2 are DFQATT and SNEGSKA (reference sequence). The CDR3 region has the DNA TGCAGTGCTAGAAGTCACCGATCCTACGAGCAGTACTTC. This translates into CSARSHRSYEQYF.

This chain links TRBV28 with TRBJ2-3, with D possibly matching TRBD1 (5 bases). The germline V gene has CDR1 MDHEN and CDR2 SYDVKM. This CDR3 contains 15 residues. V was trimmed by 6 bases and J by 1 base, leaving 14 bases between them. The CDR3 nucleotides read TGTGCCAGCAGGAAGCCCCTAGGGGGCACAGATACGCAGTATTTT. This codes for CASRKPLGGTDTQYF.

The chain joins TRBV4-3 to TRBJ1-4; D is undetermined. Germline CDR1 reads LGHNA; CDR2 reads YSLEER. Deletions cut 0 bases from V and 8 bases from J, with 10 bases between. The CDR3 has 14 residues. CDR3 region: CASSQDSAREKLFF. The CDR3 DNA sequence: TGCGCCAGCAGCCAAGATAGCGCCAGGGAAAAACTGTTTTTT.